One sample yielded the 4 T cell receptor beta chains listed below, sequenced in a study of identical twins. TCRdb analysed the 5' RACE reads with MiXCR anew, one entry per CDR3 protein. The repertoire includes approximately 690,000 distinct CDR3 sequences, 6.1% of them detected once, and roughly 1.6% sits in the top ten. Sample: naive T cells sorted from blood. All receptors come from a man between 18 and 29 years old in good health.

Only one count was recorded for this clonotype. The CDR3 here is CASSLDRLVSGKRETQYF. The DNA for the CDR3 is TGTGCCAGCAGCTTAGACCGGCTAGTTAGCGGCAAGAGGGAGACCCAGTACTTC. The chain combines TRBV11-2 with TRBJ2-5; D possibly corresponds to TRBD2 (6 bases). The germline V and J ends were trimmed by 0 bases and 5 bases, with 22 bases remaining between them. From germline, CDR1 is SGHAT and CDR2 FQNNGV. This CDR3 comprises 18 residues.

This clonotype was detected ten times or more. This chain joins TRBV7-8 and TRBJ2-1; 7 bases line up with TRBD2. The trim removed 2 bases at V and 9 bases at J, leaving 4 bases unmatched. The CDR3 length is 13 residues. Germline V lookup: CDR1 SGHVS, CDR2 FQNEAQ. As DNA, the CDR3 is TGTGCCAGCAGCTTACGGGAGGAGCGTGAGCAGTTCTTC. It is translated as CASSLREEREQFF.

This sequence joins TRBV10-3 and TRBJ2-3; no reliable D call. Trimming cost V 6 bases and J 0 bases, with 7 bases left between them. The CDR3 is 13 amino acids. Germline lookup yields CDR1 ENHRY and CDR2 SYGVKD. DNA for the CDR3: TGTGCCATCAGCCTCGACAGCACAGATACGCAGTATTTT. Translation gives CAISLDSTDTQYF.

The V gene is TRBV5-1, the J gene TRBJ2-3, with 7 bases lining up with TRBD2. CDR1 and CDR2 (germline): SGHRS, YFSETQ. This CDR3 is 17 amino acids long. Trimming removed 0 bases from V and 1 base from J; junction bases left unmatched: 8. The CDR3 DNA follows: TGCGCCAGCAGCTTGGGGATCCTAGCGGACCGCACAGATACGCAGTATTTT. Protein sequence: CASSLGILADRTDTQYF.